Here is one T cell receptor beta chain with its context. The data were produced by immunoSEQ multiplex PCR, yet TCRdb's version contains in-frame clones alone and is incomplete. In the table there are roughly 34,000 clones, approximately 90% of which are singletons. Trimming shortened V by 6 bases and J by 8 bases, and 16 bases separated the two germline ends. Germline CDR1 reads WNHNN; CDR2 reads SYGVQD (reference sequence). The CDR3 has 14 amino acids. The data belong to a study of chemoradiotherapy in HPV16-positive cancers. The V gene is TRBV10-1, the J gene TRBJ2-2; D is possibly TRBD1 (6 bases). Material: blood, obtained from a patient who underwent chemoradiotherapy. This TCR derives from a human donor with HPV-associated anogenital cancer. The CDR3 region is CASSLDGQPGELFF. CDR3 sequence (DNA): TGCGCCAGCAGCCTTGACGGACAGCCGGGGGAGCTGTTTTTT.